The rows below give T cell receptor beta chains drawn from one sample of a study of T cell responses to AZD1222 COVID-19 vaccine. TCRdb's table, derived via immunoSEQ multiplex PCR, lists solely in-frame clones and lacks some. The sample includes roughly 130,000 clones, approximately 86% of them seen just once. Sequences were derived from peripheral blood, sampled on day 0 of AZD1222 vaccination. The origin of the receptors is an adult in good health. The CDR3 runs from the conserved cysteine through the conserved F or W. D genes are given only for firm matches. Clone size, where shown, is once, few, many, or a class for clones that have expanded.

J gene | D gene | V gene | clone size | CDR3 protein | CDR3 DNA
TRBJ2-3 | - | TRBV2 | - | CARWGDPNTDTQYF | TGTGCCAGGTGGGGAGACCCAAACACAGATACGCAGTATTTT
TRBJ2-1 | TRBD1 | TRBV29-1 | - | CSVDRGGHEQFF | TGCAGCGTTGATCGAGGGGGCCATGAGCAGTTCTTC
TRBJ2-7 | TRBD1 | TRBV27 | - | CASSTQPTGAYEQYF | TGTGCCAGCAGTACCCAACCAACAGGGGCCTACGAGCAGTACTTC
TRBJ1-1 | - | TRBV5-1 | - | CASSRRGTEAFF | TGCGCCAGCAGCAGGAGAGGCACTGAAGCTTTCTTT
TRBJ1-5 | - | TRBV12-3/TRBV12-4 | - | CASGNLYQPQHF | TGTGCCAGCGGAAACCTGTATCAGCCCCAGCATTTT
TRBJ1-6 | - | TRBV7-2 | - | CASSLNGGSSYNSPLHF | TGTGCCAGCAGCTTAAACGGTGGGAGCTCCTATAATTCACCCCTCCACTTT
TRBJ2-7 | - | TRBV30 | - | CASWTATYEQYF | TGTGCCTCATGGACAGCCACCTACGAGCAGTACTTC
TRBJ2-1 | TRBD1 | TRBV6-5 | - | CASGPGTVYNEQFF | TGTGCCAGCGGACCCGGGACAGTCTACAATGAGCAGTTCTTC
TRBJ2-5 | TRBD2 | TRBV3-1/TRBV3-2 | - | CASPRGGRLRETQYF | TGTGCCAGCCCCCGGGGGGGCAGGTTGAGGGAGACCCAGTACTTC
TRBJ1-1 | - | TRBV18 | few | CASSQDLNTEAFF | TGTGCCAGCTCCCAAGACCTAAACACTGAAGCTTTCTTT
TRBJ1-4 | - | TRBV2 | once | CASSETRVREKLFF | TGTGCCAGCAGTGAAACCAGGGTTCGGGAAAAACTGTTTTTT
TRBJ2-1 | - | TRBV28 | - | CASSSSSSYNEQFF | TGTGCCAGCAGTTCCTCCAGCTCCTACAATGAGCAGTTCTTC
TRBJ1-1 | - | TRBV5-1 | - | CASSFTGQNTEAFF | TGCGCCAGCAGCTTTACAGGACAGAACACTGAAGCTTTCTTT
TRBJ1-3 | - | TRBV9 | - | CASSVGGITSGNTIYF | TGTGCCAGCAGCGTAGGGGGGATTACCTCTGGAAACACCATATATTTT
TRBJ1-5 | - | TRBV19 | - | CASSINTGRQPQHF | TGTGCCAGTAGTATTAATACAGGGCGTCAGCCCCAGCATTTT
TRBJ1-5 | - | TRBV7-2 | - | CASSVDTDQPQHF | TGTGCCAGCAGCGTTGACACCGATCAGCCCCAGCATTTT
TRBJ2-7 | - | TRBV28 | - | CASSTQPRGSMIRGSYEQYF | TGTGCCAGCAGTACCCAACCCCGGGGTAGTATGATTCGTGGTAGCTACGAGCAGTACTTC
TRBJ2-5 | - | TRBV11-2 | - | CASSLDLGRTQYF | TGTGCCAGCAGCTTAGACCTTGGGAGGACCCAGTACTTC
TRBJ1-6 | - | TRBV19 | - | CASSIEAYSPLHF | TGTGCCAGTAGTATAGAGGCCTATTCACCCCTCCACTTT
TRBJ1-1 | TRBD1 | TRBV7-2 | few | CASHLKGATEAFF | TGTGCCAGCCATCTAAAGGGGGCTACTGAAGCTTTCTTT
TRBJ1-6 | TRBD1 | TRBV6-1 | - | CASSAYRDRSNSPLHF | TGTGCCAGCAGTGCATACCGGGACAGGTCCAATTCACCCCTCCACTTT
TRBJ1-3 | TRBD1 | TRBV7-9 | - | CASSPGGGNTIYF | TGTGCCAGCAGCCCAGGGGGCGGAAACACCATATATTTT
TRBJ2-7 | TRBD1 | TRBV9 | - | CASSLTQTWGRTGGNGEQYF | TGTGCCAGCAGCTTAACACAAACCTGGGGAAGGACAGGGGGTAACGGTGAGCAGTACTTC
TRBJ2-7 | - | TRBV7-2 | - | CASSLGVVYEQYF | TGTGCCAGCAGCTTAGGGGTGGTCTACGAGCAGTACTTC
TRBJ1-2 | TRBD1 | TRBV28 | - | CASSQLRGQGDGYTF | TGTGCCAGCAGCCAACTTAGGGGACAGGGGGATGGCTACACCTTC
TRBJ2-3 | - | TRBV19 | - | CASSTPRGSVTDTQYF | TGTGCCAGTAGTACCCCTAGGGGGAGCGTCACAGATACGCAGTATTTT
TRBJ2-1 | TRBD2 | TRBV10-1 | - | CASGGSGSIDEQFF | TGCGCCAGCGGGGGAAGCGGGAGTATCGATGAGCAGTTCTTC
TRBJ2-5 | - | TRBV21-1 | - | CASSKGHQETQYF | TGTGCCAGCAGCAAAGGGCACCAAGAGACCCAGTACTTC
TRBJ2-5 | TRBD1 | TRBV11-2 | - | CASSSGTAQETQYF | TGTGCCAGCAGCTCCGGGACAGCACAAGAGACCCAGTACTTC
TRBJ1-5 | - | TRBV28 | - | CASSLPAHSNQPQHF | TGTGCCAGCAGTTTACCTGCTCATAGCAATCAGCCCCAGCATTTT
TRBJ1-2 | TRBD1 | TRBV6-2/TRBV6-3 | - | CASSYSISTGGIGYTF | TGTGCCAGCAGTTACTCGATATCGACAGGGGGCATTGGCTACACCTTC
TRBJ2-7 | TRBD1 | TRBV27 | - | CASSNRDRGFIYEQYF | TGTGCCAGCAGCAACCGGGACAGGGGGTTTATCTACGAGCAGTACTTC
TRBJ2-7 | - | TRBV18 | - | CASSSGGSSYEQYF | TGTGCCAGCTCATCAGGTGGAAGCTCCTACGAGCAGTACTTC
TRBJ1-1 | - | TRBV6-4 | many | CASSDSPGQNTEAFF | TGTGCCAGCAGTGACTCACCGGGACAGAACACTGAAGCTTTCTTT
TRBJ1-5 | - | TRBV7-8 | few | CASSLVYGGQPQHF | TGTGCCAGCAGCTTAGTCTACGGGGGCCAGCCCCAGCATTTT
TRBJ1-2 | - | TRBV5-8 | few | CASSLNEEVLDYGYTF | TGTGCCAGCAGCCTTAATGAGGAGGTGCTCGACTATGGCTACACCTTC
TRBJ1-5 | - | TRBV3-1/TRBV3-2 | - | CASSQDVTANQPQHF | TGTGCCAGCAGCCAAGATGTGACAGCCAATCAGCCCCAGCATTTT
TRBJ2-3 | TRBD2 | TRBV5-1 | - | CASSLSSGSDTQYF | TGCGCCAGCAGCTTGTCTAGCGGGAGCGATACGCAGTATTTT
TRBJ2-7 | TRBD1 | TRBV15 | - | CATSSEQGYYEQYF | TGTGCCACCAGCAGTGAACAGGGGTACTACGAGCAGTACTTC
TRBJ2-1 | - | TRBV27 | - | CASSIHNEQFF | TGTGCCAGCAGCATCCACAATGAGCAGTTCTTC
TRBJ2-7 | TRBD2 | TRBV7-9 | - | CASSFQSLGGLVNYEQYF | TGTGCCAGCAGCTTTCAGTCGTTGGGCGGACTAGTTAACTACGAGCAGTACTTC
TRBJ2-3 | - | TRBV2 | few | CASKSDTQYF | TGTGCCAGCAAATCAGATACGCAGTATTTT
TRBJ1-1 | - | TRBV7-9 | - | CASSAPGNTEAFF | TGTGCCAGCAGCGCTCCGGGGAACACTGAAGCTTTCTTT
TRBJ1-2 | TRBD1 | TRBV2 | - | CASSGGQGARDGYTF | TGTGCCAGCAGTGGAGGGCAGGGGGCGCGGGATGGCTACACCTTC
TRBJ1-5 | TRBD1 | TRBV6-2/TRBV6-3 | - | CASSPGGSNQPQHF | TGTGCCAGCAGCCCAGGGGGGAGCAATCAGCCCCAGCATTTT
TRBJ1-1 | - | TRBV11-1 | - | CASSLLGGWNTEAFF | TGTGCCAGCAGCTTATTGGGGGGATGGAACACTGAAGCTTTCTTT
TRBJ2-1 | - | TRBV15 | - | CATSSGVGNEQFF | TGTGCCACCAGCAGCGGGGTAGGCAATGAGCAGTTCTTC
TRBJ2-7 | - | TRBV6-2/TRBV6-3 | few | CASSSIRQVYEQYF | TGTGCCAGCAGCTCCATCAGACAGGTCTACGAGCAGTACTTC
TRBJ1-5 | - | TRBV19 | - | CASSMARVDQPQHF | TGTGCCAGTAGTATGGCCAGGGTTGATCAGCCCCAGCATTTT
TRBJ2-1 | - | TRBV6-1 | - | CASSEAGGSYNEQFF | TGTGCCAGCAGTGAAGCGGGGGGTTCCTACAATGAGCAGTTCTTC
TRBJ2-7 | TRBD1 | TRBV11-1 | - | CASSFRDRGTNEQYF | TGTGCCAGCAGCTTCCGGGACAGGGGAACTAACGAGCAGTACTTC
TRBJ2-1 | - | TRBV7-2 | - | CASSLIELDNEQFF | TGTGCCAGCAGCTTAATAGAACTGGATAATGAGCAGTTCTTC
TRBJ1-1 | - | TRBV6-5 | - | CASSYSIIGSLPF | TGTGCCAGCAGTTACTCGATTATAGGCTCACTTCCCTTT
TRBJ2-7 | - | TRBV5-6 | few | CASSLWGGSGSYEQYF | TGTGCCAGCAGCTTGTGGGGCGGGTCAGGGTCCTACGAGCAGTACTTC
TRBJ2-1 | TRBD2 | TRBV28 | - | CASTDRLAGEFF | TGTGCCAGCACCGACCGACTAGCGGGAGAATTCTTC
TRBJ1-2 | - | TRBV28 | - | CASSEDHGYTF | TGTGCCAGCAGCGAAGATCATGGCTACACCTTC
TRBJ2-2 | - | TRBV24-1 | - | CASGQSSNTGELFF | TGTGCCTCCGGACAGTCATCGAACACCGGGGAGCTGTTTTTT
TRBJ2-5 | - | TRBV29-1 | - | CSVQPTGEGETQYF | TGCAGCGTTCAACCTACGGGAGAGGGAGAGACCCAGTACTTC
TRBJ2-3 | TRBD2 | TRBV5-1 | - | CASRALAASTDTQYF | TGCGCCAGCAGGGCCCTAGCGGCTAGCACAGATACGCAGTATTTT
TRBJ1-6 | TRBD1 | TRBV19 | - | CASSRPGQGVFSPLHF | TGTGCCAGTAGCAGACCGGGACAGGGGGTTTTTTCACCCCTCCACTTT